This TCR beta chain came from a study of blood T cell repertoires in COVID-19. Sequencing was performed with immunoSEQ multiplex PCR; in TCRdb, only in-frame clones are kept and a portion is missing. The sample lists roughly 220,000 clones; roughly 90% were seen once. The sample was PBMCs or T cells enriched from blood (not recorded which). The sequence was collected from a man between 25 and 39 years old who had been exposed to COVID-19.

This CDR3 reads CAIRPTGAHYGYTF. The CDR3 bases are TGTGCCATCAGGCCGACAGGGGCCCACTATGGCTACACCTTC. The chain has TRBV10-3 and TRBJ1-2; 8 bases match TRBD1. The V segment lost 6 bases and the J segment 3 bases; nucleotides outside the gene matches: 6. This CDR3 has 14 amino acids. CDR1 is ENHRY and CDR2 is SYGVKD in the germline V gene.